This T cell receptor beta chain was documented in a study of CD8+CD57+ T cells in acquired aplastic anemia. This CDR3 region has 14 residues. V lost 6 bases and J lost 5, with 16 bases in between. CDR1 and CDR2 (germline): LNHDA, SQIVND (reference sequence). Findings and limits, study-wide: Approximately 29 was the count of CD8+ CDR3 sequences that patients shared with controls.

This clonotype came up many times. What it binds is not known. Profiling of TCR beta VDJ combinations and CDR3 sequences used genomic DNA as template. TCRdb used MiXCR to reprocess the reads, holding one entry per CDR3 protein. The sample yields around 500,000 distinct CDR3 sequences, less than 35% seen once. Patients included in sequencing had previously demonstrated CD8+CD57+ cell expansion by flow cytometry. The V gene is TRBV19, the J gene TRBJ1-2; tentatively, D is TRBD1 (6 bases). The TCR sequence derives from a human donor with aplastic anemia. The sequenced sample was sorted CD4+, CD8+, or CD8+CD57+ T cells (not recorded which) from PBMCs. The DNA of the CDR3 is TGTGCCAGTAGCTTGGACAAGGGGGAGTATGGCTACACCTTC. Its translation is CASSLDKGEYGYTF.